This TCR beta chain was captured by sequencing in a study of blood T cell repertoires in COVID-19. TCRdb keeps only in-frame clones here, not all; method: immunoSEQ multiplex PCR. The repertoire holds some 130,000 clones, with approximately 78% as singletons. The sequenced sample was peripheral blood. This clonotype was sampled from a man aged 60 to 75 who had recovered from COVID-19.

The DNA of the CDR3 is TGCGCCAGCAGCTTGGCCGAGGGCCCAGATACGCAGTATTTT. This translates into CASSLAEGPDTQYF. The chain recombines TRBV5-1 with TRBJ2-3; a weak D match, TRBD2 (5 bases). CDR3 length equals 14 residues. Germline CDR1 SGHRS, CDR2 YFSETQ. Deletions cut 0 bases from V and 4 bases from J, with 9 bases between.